This T cell receptor beta chain is from a study of blood T cell repertoires in COVID-19. Whole-study context: PBMCs, B-cell-depleted T cells, or T cells were the source of the cDNA or gDNA that made up the material.

Per the original data handling: How many nucleated cells were present was estimated from reference gene primer amplification. Data came from immunoSEQ multiplex PCR; TCRdb stores just in-frame clones and leaves some out. V, J and clone size were drawn from that table, and D and trimming were deduced from the DNA. The sample has over 250,000 clones; about 90% are singletons. Per the germline V gene, CDR1 is MNHEY and CDR2 is SVGEGT. The length of the CDR3 is 16 residues. The V and J ends lost 5 bases and 7 bases, in that order; junction bases with no gene match: 8. This rearrangement joins TRBV6-2 or TRBV6-3 to TRBJ1-4; TRBD1 matches at 12 bases. This clonotype was sampled from a young adult with COVID-19, enrolled during active disease. The sample comprised peripheral blood. The CDR3 reads CASSNPGQGASEKLFF. In DNA, the CDR3 is TGTGCCAGCAGTAACCCGGGACAGGGGGCCAGTGAAAAACTGTTTTTT.